The source of this T cell receptor beta chain is a study of blood T cell repertoires in COVID-19. In the study overall: The samples span acute and convalescent COVID-19 from the United States, Italy and Spain. From T cells, B-cell-depleted T cells, or PBMCs came the material, which was cDNA or gDNA.

Authors' processing steps: Counts of nucleated cells, estimated from reference gene primer amplification, were obtained. Assay: immunoSEQ multiplex PCR; the TCRdb copy retains only in-frame clones and omits some. V and J calls plus clone size are reproduced from that table; the DNA served to infer D and trimming. The table lists hundreds of thousands of clones, approximately 90% of them singletons. This clone was seen once. This TCR was sampled from a woman in her late teens or twenties who had recovered from COVID-19. Sequenced material: peripheral blood.

CDR3 sequence (DNA): TGTGCCAGTAGTATATGGGGACAGGGAATTGTCGAGCAGTACTTC. Its translation is CASSIWGQGIVEQYF. This sequence joins TRBV19 and TRBJ2-7; the match to TRBD1 covers 9 bases. V gave up 2 bases and J gave up 6 bases; unmatched junction bases: 8. Germline V gene lookup returns CDR1 LNHDA and CDR2 SQIVND (reference sequence). The CDR3 covers 15 residues.